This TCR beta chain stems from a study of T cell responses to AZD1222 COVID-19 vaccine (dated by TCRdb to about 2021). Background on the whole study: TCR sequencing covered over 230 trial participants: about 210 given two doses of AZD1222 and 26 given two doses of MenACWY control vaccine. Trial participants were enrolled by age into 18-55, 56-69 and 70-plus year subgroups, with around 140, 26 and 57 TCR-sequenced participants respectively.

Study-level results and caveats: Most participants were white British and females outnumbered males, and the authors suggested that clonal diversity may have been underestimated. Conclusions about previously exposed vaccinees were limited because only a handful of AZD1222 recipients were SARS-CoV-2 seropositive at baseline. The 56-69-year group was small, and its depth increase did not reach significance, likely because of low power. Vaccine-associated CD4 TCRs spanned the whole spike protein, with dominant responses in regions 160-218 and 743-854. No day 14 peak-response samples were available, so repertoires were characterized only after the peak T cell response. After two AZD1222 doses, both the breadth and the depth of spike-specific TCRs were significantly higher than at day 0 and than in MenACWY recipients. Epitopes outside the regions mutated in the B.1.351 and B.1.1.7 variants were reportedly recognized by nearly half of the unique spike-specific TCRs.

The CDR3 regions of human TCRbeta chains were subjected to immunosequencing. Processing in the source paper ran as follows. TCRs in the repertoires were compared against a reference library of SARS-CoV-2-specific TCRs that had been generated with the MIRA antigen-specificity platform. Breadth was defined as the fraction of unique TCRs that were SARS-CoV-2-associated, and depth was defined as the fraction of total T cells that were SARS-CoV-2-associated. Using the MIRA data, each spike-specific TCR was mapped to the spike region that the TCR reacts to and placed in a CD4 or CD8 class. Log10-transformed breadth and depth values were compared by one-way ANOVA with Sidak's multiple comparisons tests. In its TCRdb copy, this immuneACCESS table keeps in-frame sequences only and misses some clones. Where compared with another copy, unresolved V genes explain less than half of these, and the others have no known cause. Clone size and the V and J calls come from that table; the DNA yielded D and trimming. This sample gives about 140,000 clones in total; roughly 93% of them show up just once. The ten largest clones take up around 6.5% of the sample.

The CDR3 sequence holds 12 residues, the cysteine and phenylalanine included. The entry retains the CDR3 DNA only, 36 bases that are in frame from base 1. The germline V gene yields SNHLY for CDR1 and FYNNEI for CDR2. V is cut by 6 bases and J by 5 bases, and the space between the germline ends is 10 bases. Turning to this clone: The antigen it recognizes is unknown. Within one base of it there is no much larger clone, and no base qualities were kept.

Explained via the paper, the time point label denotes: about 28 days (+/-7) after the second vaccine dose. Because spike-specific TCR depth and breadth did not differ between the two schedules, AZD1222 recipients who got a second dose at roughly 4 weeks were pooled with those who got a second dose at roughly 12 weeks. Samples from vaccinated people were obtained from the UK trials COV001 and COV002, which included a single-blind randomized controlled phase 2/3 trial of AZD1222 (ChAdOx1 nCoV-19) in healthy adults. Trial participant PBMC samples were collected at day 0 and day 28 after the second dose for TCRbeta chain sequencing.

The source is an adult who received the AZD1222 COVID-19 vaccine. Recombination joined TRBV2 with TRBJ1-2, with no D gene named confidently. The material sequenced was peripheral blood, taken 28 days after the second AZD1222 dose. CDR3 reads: CASSAGGYGYTF. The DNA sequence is TGTGCCAGCAGCGCGGGAGGGTATGGCTACACCTTC. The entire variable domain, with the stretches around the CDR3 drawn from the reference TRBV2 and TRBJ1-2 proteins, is EPEVTQTPSHQVTQMGQEVILRCVPISNHLYFYWYRQILGQKVEFLVSFYNNEISEKSEIFDDQFSVERPDGSNFTLKIRSTKLEDSAMYFCASSAGGYGYTFGSGTRLTVV.